Below are 8 T cell receptor beta chains sequenced from a single sample in a study of OX40 agonist ivuxolimab in advanced cancers. Sequencing was performed with immunoSEQ multiplex PCR; in TCRdb, only in-frame clones are kept and a portion is missing. The table lists about 98,000 clones, 90% to 95% of them singletons. Sequenced here: CD4+ or CD8+ T cells sorted from blood, sampled in a trial of the OX40 agonist ivuxolimab. Receptor source: an adult with an advanced solid tumor such as melanoma, head and neck, liver or kidney cancer.

This clone was seen only once. J is TRBJ2-7 and V is TRBV19, with D perhaps TRBD2 (6 bases). The V gene's germline CDR1 is LNHDA and CDR2 SQIVND (reference sequence). Trimming took off 3 bases at V and 3 bases at J, with 15 bases between the two ends. The CDR3 has 15 residues. The DNA of the CDR3 is TGTGCCAGTAGTATTGCGGCGGCTAGCGACTACGAGCAGTACTTC. Translating gives CASSIAAASDYEQYF. Full variable domain (remainder filled in from reference TRBV19 and TRBJ2-7): DGGITQSPKYLFRKEGQNVTLSCEQNLNHDAMYWYRQDPGQGLRLIYYSQIVNDFQKGDIAEGYSVSREKKESFPLTVTSAQKNPTAFYLCASSIAAASDYEQYFGPGTRLTVT.

This chain uses TRBV6-1 with TRBJ2-7, with TRBD1 matching over 8 bases. Germline lookup yields CDR1 MNHNS and CDR2 SASEGT. J gave up 2 bases and V 6 bases, and 3 bases lay outside the gene matches. CDR3 length: 13 amino acids. The CDR3 nucleotides are TGTGCCAGCAGAAAGGACAGGGCCTACGAGCAGTACTTC. It specifies CASRKDRAYEQYF.

The rearrangement links TRBV27 to TRBJ1-5; D is undetermined. Looked up from germline, CDR1 is MNHEY and CDR2 is SMNVEV (reference sequence). The CDR3 spans 13 residues. Trimming shortened V by 3 bases and J by 2 bases, and 5 bases separated the two germline ends. The CDR3 DNA is TGTGCCAGCAGTTTGCTGGGCAATCAGCCCCAGCATTTT. This sequence encodes CASSLLGNQPQHF.

The V call is TRBV4-1, the J call TRBJ2-3; D assignment may be TRBD1 or TRBD2 (5 bases each). Per germline, CDR1 MGHRA and CDR2 YSYEKL. CDR3 size: 14 residues. Trimming removed 4 bases at V and 4 bases at J, with 12 bases between. Here the CDR3 DNA reads TGCGCCAGCAGCCCACTGGGGGTTTCAGATACGCAGTATTTT. Translating it yields CASSPLGVSDTQYF.

The rearrangement joins TRBV27 to TRBJ1-4, with a tentative D call TRBD1 (5 bases). This CDR3 comprises 16 residues. The germline V gene encodes CDR1 MNHEY and CDR2 SMNVEV (reference sequence). V gave up 6 bases and J gave up 1 base, with 15 bases separating them. This chain's CDR3 is CASSSAGGGTNEKLFF. Written as DNA, the CDR3 is TGTGCCAGCAGCTCGGCAGGTGGGGGAACTAATGAAAAACTGTTTTTT.

This chain joins TRBV19 and TRBJ2-5; D is ambiguous. CDR1 is LNHDA, CDR2 SQIVND, per germline (reference sequence). This CDR3 region has 15 residues. With 1 base removed from V and 3 bases from J, the gap between germline ends came to 12 bases. DNA of the CDR3: TGTGCCAGTAGTATAGGTACGTCAAGCGAAGAGACCCAGTACTTC. It encodes CASSIGTSSEETQYF.

This chain joins TRBV6-6 and TRBJ1-6; D is perhaps TRBD1 (6 bases). This CDR3 comprises 16 residues. Germline V gene sequence: CDR1 MNHNY, CDR2 SVGAGI (reference sequence). V was shortened by 5 bases and J by 9 bases, with 20 bases between the two germline ends. CDR3 residues: CASSNLLQGPSSPLHF. The CDR3 bases are TGTGCCAGCAGTAACCTCCTACAGGGCCCAAGTTCACCCCTCCACTTT.

This chain joins TRBV6-6 and TRBJ2-5; 7 positions match TRBD2. V was clipped by 0 bases and J by 5 bases; unmatched bases: 3. The germline V gene has CDR1 MNHNY and CDR2 SVGAGI (reference sequence). This CDR3 has 14 amino acids. The CDR3 coding sequence is TGTGCCAGCAGTTACTCCATTAGCGGGGAGACCCAGTACTTC. Translated: CASSYSISGETQYF.